One sample yielded the 8 T cell receptor beta chains listed below, sequenced in a study of response to subunit inactivated influenza vaccine. One entry per CDR3 protein results from TCRdb running MiXCR on the RT-PCR reads. The table records some 800,000 distinct CDR3 sequences, 21% of them present only once. The sequencing here drew on PBMCs from blood, taken roughly 5 days after vaccination. These receptors were collected from a man between 50 and 59 years old who received an inactivated influenza vaccine.

This clonotype was observed a handful of times. The chain is built from TRBV7-2 and TRBJ2-7; 7 bases line up with TRBD2. V was pared by 1 base and J by 6 bases, with 6 bases of the junction left unmatched. The CDR3 is 14 amino acids. From germline, CDR1 is SGHTA and CDR2 FQGNSA. CDR3 DNA sequence: TGTGCCAGCAGCTTAGTGGGGGGGGAGGGCGAGCAGTACTTC. It encodes CASSLVGGEGEQYF.

This clonotype was seen a handful of times. The chain joins TRBV20-1 to TRBJ1-5; D is undetermined. Germline V lookup: CDR1 DFQATT, CDR2 SNEGSKA (reference sequence). V lost 3 bases to trimming and J lost 3 bases, with 9 bases between them. CDR3 length: 13 amino acids. The CDR3 spells CSARSQVNQPQHF. CDR3 in DNA: TGCAGTGCTAGGAGTCAGGTCAATCAGCCCCAGCATTTT.

The J gene is TRBJ2-1, the V gene TRBV7-2; 8 bases are a match to TRBD2. V lost 7 bases to trimming and J lost 4 bases; unmatched junction nucleotides: 15. The CDR3 length is 17 residues. Germline values: CDR1 SGHTA, CDR2 FQGNSA. This CDR3 is CASTTGLERSRYNEQFF. For the CDR3, the DNA is TGTGCCAGCACCACGGGACTAGAGAGAAGTCGGTACAATGAGCAGTTCTTC.

The genes are TRBV6-5 and TRBJ2-3; 15 positions match TRBD2. The germline V gene has CDR1 MNHEY and CDR2 SVGAGI. V was pared by 4 bases and J by 0 bases, with 8 bases of the junction left unmatched. The CDR3 loop spans 19 amino acids. CDR3 nucleotide sequence: TGTGCCAGCAGTTCTATGGGACTAGCGGGGGGACTTAGCACAGATACGCAGTATTTT. It encodes CASSSMGLAGGLSTDTQYF.

The chain is built from TRBV12-3 or TRBV12-4 and TRBJ1-2, with TRBD1 as a possible D gene (6 bases). Trimming removed 3 bases from V and 7 bases from J, with 12 bases in between. This CDR3 spans 13 amino acids. The CDR3 is CASSFLGAGGYTF. CDR3 sequence (DNA): TGTGCCAGCAGTTTTTTGGGGGCCGGTGGCTACACCTTC.

The chain joins TRBV2 to TRBJ2-2; 7 nucleotides match TRBD2. Germline CDR1 and CDR2: SNHLY and FYNNEI. The CDR3 extends over 16 amino acids. The junction had 7 bases not matched to a gene; V was cut back by 4 bases and J by 2 bases. The CDR3 bases are TGTGCCAGCAGTGCGAGGCTAGCGGATAACACCGGGGAGCTGTTTTTT. It specifies CASSARLADNTGELFF.

This clonotype has just a few counts. The chain combines TRBV2 with TRBJ2-7, with a weak D call TRBD1 (6 bases). The CDR3 runs 12 residues. V shed 8 bases and J shed 3 bases, with 11 bases lying between them. CDR1 and CDR2 (germline): SNHLY, FYNNEI. The CDR3 reads CASGRGGYEQYF. CDR3 bases: TGTGCCAGCGGGCGAGGGGGCTACGAGCAGTACTTC.

The chain recombines TRBV14 with TRBJ2-1; the match to TRBD2 covers 8 bases. Germline values: CDR1 SGHDN, CDR2 FVKESK. With 1 base clipped from V and 3 bases from J, the junction kept 5 bases outside the gene matches. This CDR3 has 16 residues. The CDR3 region is CASSQVGGASYNEQFF. The CDR3, as DNA: TGTGCCAGCAGCCAAGTCGGGGGGGCTAGCTACAATGAGCAGTTCTTC.